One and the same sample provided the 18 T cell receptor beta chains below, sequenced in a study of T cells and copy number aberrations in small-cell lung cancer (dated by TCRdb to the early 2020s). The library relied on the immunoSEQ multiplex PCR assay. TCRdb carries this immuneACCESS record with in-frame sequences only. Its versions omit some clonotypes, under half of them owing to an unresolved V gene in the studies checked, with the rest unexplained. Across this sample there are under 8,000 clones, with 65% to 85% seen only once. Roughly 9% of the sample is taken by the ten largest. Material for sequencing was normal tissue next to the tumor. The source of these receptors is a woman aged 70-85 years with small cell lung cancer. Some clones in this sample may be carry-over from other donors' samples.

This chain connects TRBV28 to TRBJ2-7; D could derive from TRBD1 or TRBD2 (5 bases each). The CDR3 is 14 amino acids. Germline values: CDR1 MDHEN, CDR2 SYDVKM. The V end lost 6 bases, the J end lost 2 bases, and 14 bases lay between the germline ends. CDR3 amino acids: CASSASGTAYEQYF. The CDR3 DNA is TGTGCCAGCAGCGCCTCCGGGACGGCCTACGAGCAGTACTTC.

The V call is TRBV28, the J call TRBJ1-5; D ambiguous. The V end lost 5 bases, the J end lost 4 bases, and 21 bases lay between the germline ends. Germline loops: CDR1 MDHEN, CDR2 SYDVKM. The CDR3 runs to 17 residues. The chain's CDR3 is CASSIGPRVPINQPQHF. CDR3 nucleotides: TGTGCCAGCAGTATCGGTCCTCGGGTCCCCATAAATCAGCCCCAGCATTTT.

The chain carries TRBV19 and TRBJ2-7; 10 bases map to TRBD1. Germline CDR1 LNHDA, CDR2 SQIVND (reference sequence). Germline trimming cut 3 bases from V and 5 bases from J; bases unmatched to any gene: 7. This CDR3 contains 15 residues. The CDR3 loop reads CASSMFGTGVHEQYF. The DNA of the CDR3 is TGTGCCAGTAGTATGTTTGGGACAGGGGTCCACGAGCAGTACTTC.

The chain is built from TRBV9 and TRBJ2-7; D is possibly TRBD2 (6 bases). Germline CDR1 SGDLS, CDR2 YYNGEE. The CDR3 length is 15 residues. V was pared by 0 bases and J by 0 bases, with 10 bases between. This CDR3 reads CASSVGGTASYEQYF. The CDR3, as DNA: TGTGCCAGCAGCGTAGGAGGGACTGCCTCCTACGAGCAGTACTTC.

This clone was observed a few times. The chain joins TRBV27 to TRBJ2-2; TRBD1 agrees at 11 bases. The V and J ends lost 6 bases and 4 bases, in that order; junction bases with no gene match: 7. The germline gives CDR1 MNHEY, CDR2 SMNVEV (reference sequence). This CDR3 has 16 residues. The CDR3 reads CASSRGTGGITGELFF. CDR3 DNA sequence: TGTGCCAGCAGCCGGGGGACAGGGGGAATCACCGGGGAGCTGTTTTTT.

The CDR3 nucleotides are TGTGCCAGCAGGGGATACGAGCAGTACTTC. This gives the protein CASRGYEQYF. The rearrangement joins TRBV6-4 to TRBJ2-7; D is undetermined. Trimming stripped 6 bases from V and 4 bases from J, with 4 bases between. CDR1 and CDR2 (germline): MRHNA, SNTAGT. The CDR3 extends over 10 amino acids.

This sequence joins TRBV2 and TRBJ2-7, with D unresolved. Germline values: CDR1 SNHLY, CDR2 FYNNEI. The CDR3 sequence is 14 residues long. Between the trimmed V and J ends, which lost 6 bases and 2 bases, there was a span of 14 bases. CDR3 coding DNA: TGTGCCAGCAGGGTGGAGTTGGGCCCCTACGAGCAGTACTTC. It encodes CASRVELGPYEQYF. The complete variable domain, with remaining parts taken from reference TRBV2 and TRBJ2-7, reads EPEVTQTPSHQVTQMGQEVILRCVPISNHLYFYWYRQILGQKVEFLVSFYNNEISEKSEIFDDQFSVERPDGSNFTLKIRSTKLEDSAMYFCASRVELGPYEQYFGPGTRLTVT.

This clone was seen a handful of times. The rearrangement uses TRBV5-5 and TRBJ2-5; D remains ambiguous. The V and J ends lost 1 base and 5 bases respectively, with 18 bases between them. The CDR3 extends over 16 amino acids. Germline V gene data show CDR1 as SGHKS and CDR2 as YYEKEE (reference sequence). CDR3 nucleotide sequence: TGTGCCAGCAGCTTGTGGCCCCTTGGCGGTTTCGAGACCCAGTACTTC. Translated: CASSLWPLGGFETQYF. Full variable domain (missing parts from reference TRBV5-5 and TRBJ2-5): DAGVTQSPTHLIKTRGQQVTLRCSPISGHKSVSWYQQVLGQGPQFIFQYYEKEERGRGNFPDRFSARQFPNYSSELNVNALLLGDSALYLCASSLWPLGGFETQYFGPGTRLLVL.

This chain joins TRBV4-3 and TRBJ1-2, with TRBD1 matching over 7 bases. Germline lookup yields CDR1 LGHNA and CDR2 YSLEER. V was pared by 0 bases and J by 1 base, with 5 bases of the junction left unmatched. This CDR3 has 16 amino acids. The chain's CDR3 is CASSQDWGQNNYGYTF. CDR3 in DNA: TGCGCCAGCAGCCAAGATTGGGGACAGAATAACTATGGCTACACCTTC.

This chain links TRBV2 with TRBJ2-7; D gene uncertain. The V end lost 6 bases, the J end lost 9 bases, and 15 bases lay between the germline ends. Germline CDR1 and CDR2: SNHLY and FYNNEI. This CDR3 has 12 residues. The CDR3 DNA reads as TGTGCCAGCAGGACAAGCCTAATTCGGCAGTACTTC. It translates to CASRTSLIRQYF.

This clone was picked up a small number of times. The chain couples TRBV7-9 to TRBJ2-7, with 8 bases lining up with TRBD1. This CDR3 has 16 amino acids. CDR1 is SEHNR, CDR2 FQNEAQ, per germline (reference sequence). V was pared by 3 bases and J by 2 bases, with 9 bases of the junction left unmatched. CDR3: CASSFYRWTGTYEQYF. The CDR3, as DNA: TGTGCCAGCAGCTTTTATAGGTGGACAGGGACCTACGAGCAGTACTTC.

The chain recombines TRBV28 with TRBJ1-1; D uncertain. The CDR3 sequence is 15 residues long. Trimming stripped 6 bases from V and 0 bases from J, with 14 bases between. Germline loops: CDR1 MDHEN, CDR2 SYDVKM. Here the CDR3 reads CASSPTWIMNTEAFF. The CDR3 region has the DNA TGTGCCAGCAGCCCTACCTGGATCATGAACACTGAAGCTTTCTTT.

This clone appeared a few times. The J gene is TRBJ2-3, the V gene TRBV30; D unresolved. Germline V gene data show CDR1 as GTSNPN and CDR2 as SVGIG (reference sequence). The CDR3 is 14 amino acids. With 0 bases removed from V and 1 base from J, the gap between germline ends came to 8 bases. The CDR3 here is CAWSVRSGTDTQYF. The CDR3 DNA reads TGTGCCTGGAGTGTACGGTCAGGCACAGATACGCAGTATTTT.

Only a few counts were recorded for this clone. CDR3 bases: TGTGCCAGCAGCCGCCGAAGCGAGACAGGTGCCTATGGCTACACCTTC. Its protein is CASSRRSETGAYGYTF. The rearrangement joins TRBV4-2 to TRBJ1-2, with D maybe TRBD1 (6 bases). Germline V gene sequence: CDR1 LGHNA, CDR2 YNFKEQ. CDR3 length: 16 residues. The V end lost 4 bases, the J end lost 4 bases, and 19 bases lay between the germline ends.

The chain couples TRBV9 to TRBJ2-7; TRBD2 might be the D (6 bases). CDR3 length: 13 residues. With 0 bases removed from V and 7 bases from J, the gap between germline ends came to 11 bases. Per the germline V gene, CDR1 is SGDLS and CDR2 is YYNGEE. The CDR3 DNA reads TGTGCCAGCAGCGTAGATGCGGGGAGAGAGCAGTACTTC. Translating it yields CASSVDAGREQYF.

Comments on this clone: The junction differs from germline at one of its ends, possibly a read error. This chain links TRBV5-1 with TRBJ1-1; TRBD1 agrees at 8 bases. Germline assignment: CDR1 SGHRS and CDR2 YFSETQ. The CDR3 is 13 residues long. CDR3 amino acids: CASRQTGGTEAFF. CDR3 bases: TGCGCCAGCAGACAAACAGGGGGGACTGAAGCTTTTTTT.

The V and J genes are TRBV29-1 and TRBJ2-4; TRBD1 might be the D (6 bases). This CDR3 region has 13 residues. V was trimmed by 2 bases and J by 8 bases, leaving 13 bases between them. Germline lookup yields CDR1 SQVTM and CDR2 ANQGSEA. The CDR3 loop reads CSVEYNRADIQYF. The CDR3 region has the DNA TGCAGCGTTGAATACAACAGGGCGGACATTCAGTACTTC.

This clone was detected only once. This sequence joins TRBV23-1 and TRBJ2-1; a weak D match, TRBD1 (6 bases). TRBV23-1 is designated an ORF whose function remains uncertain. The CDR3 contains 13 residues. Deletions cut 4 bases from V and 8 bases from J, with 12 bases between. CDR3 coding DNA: TGCGCCAGCAGTCCAACACAGGGAGATGAGCAGTTCTTC. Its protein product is CASSPTQGDEQFF.